A single sample is the source of the 22 T cell receptor beta chains below, sequenced in a study of tumor and adjacent non-tumor tissue in lung cancer. Three rounds of nested PCR, following a modified ARM-PCR protocol, produced the TCRbeta library. MiXCR, run by TCRdb on the multiplex PCR reads, gives a single entry per CDR3 protein. The table lists about 98,000 distinct CDR3 sequences, 80% of them singletons, with roughly 33% in the top ten. No cell sorting was done before RNA was extracted from the tissue. The normal lung tissue was taken more than 3 cm from the tumor edge. The sequencing sample was made of distant non-tumor lung tissue. These receptors were taken from a man aged 55 to 70 with small cell lung cancer.

Comment on this clonotype: Sequence at one end of the junction differs from germline and may be a read error. V gene TRBV11-2 combines with J gene TRBJ2-1; D call uncertain. CDR3 length equals 13 residues. From germline, CDR1 is SGHAT and CDR2 FQNNGV. In DNA, the CDR3 is TGTGTCAGCAGTTTCCAGTCCCTCATGGAGCAGTTCTTC. Translating gives CVSSFQSLMEQFF.

This clonotype was observed many times. The rearrangement joins TRBV11-2 to TRBJ2-7; 11 bases align to TRBD2. Trimming cost V 6 bases and J 0 bases; bases outside gene matches: 10. Germline CDR1 is SGHAT and CDR2 is FQNNGV. The CDR3 consists of 17 residues. The CDR3 loop reads CASSSIAGGLSSYEQYF. The CDR3 DNA follows: TGTGCCAGCAGTTCAATAGCGGGAGGGCTGAGCTCCTACGAGCAGTACTTC.

As for this clonotype: A read error may account for a junction end that differs from germline. This chain uses TRBV7-9 with TRBJ2-7, with D uncertain. Germline CDR1 reads SEHNR; CDR2 reads FQNEAQ (reference sequence). The CDR3 is 13 amino acids. The DNA of the CDR3 is TGTGCCAGCAGCTCGAATAGCTCCTATGAGCAGTACTTC. Amino acid sequence: CASSSNSSYEQYF.

Comments on this clonotype: One end of the junction fails to match germline, which may point to a read error. V gene TRBV11-2 combines with J gene TRBJ2-1; TRBD1 is a possible D gene (5 bases). Germline lookup yields CDR1 SGHAT and CDR2 FQNNGV. This CDR3 has 14 amino acids. The CDR3 DNA follows: TGTGCCAGCAGCCGACCGCAGGGCGACAATGACCAGTCCTTC. Its protein product is CASSRPQGDNDQSF.

With regard to this clonotype: A junction boundary mismatches the germline segment, possibly from a read error. The gene calls are TRBV29-1 and TRBJ2-7; D may be TRBD2 (6 bases). Germline V gene data show CDR1 as SQVTM and CDR2 as ANQGSEA. CDR3 length: 10 amino acids. The CDR3 DNA follows: TGCAGCGGACTAGAGGGCAAGCAGTATTTC. It yields the protein CSGLEGKQYF.

This clonotype was seen once. V and J are TRBV4-2 and TRBJ1-3; 7 positions agree with TRBD1. The CDR3 runs 17 residues. CDR1 is LGHNA and CDR2 is YNFKEQ in the germline V gene. V gave up 6 bases and J gave up 0 bases; unmatched junction bases: 11. The CDR3 region is CASSQPSGQSSGNTIYF. The CDR3 DNA reads TGTGCCAGCAGTCAGCCCTCGGGACAGAGCTCTGGAAACACCATATATTTT.

This clonotype was detected many times. The junction does not match germline at one end; this may be a read error. The chain uses TRBV10-3 and TRBJ2-3; D not resolved. CDR1 and CDR2 from the germline V gene are ENHRY and SYGVKD. The CDR3 runs to 12 residues. This chain's CDR3 is CAIRATSDTQCF. The CDR3 coding sequence is TGTGCCATCAGAGCTACCTCAGATACGCAGTGTTTT.

This clonotype was picked up one time. The final CDR3 position lacks the conserved phenylalanine or tryptophan, pointing to a likely read error. The chain uses TRBV11-2 and TRBJ1-5; 8 nucleotides match TRBD1. The germline CDR1 and CDR2 sequences are SGHAT and FQNNGV. CDR3 size: 13 residues. The CDR3 is CASSLDRGHPQHC. The CDR3 region has the DNA TGTGCCAGTAGCTTAGACAGGGGCCATCCCCAGCATTGT.

This clonotype was seen repeatedly, ten times or more. The rearrangement joins TRBV20-1 to TRBJ2-5; TRBD1 matches 9 bases. Trimming at V came to 5 bases and at J to 3 bases, leaving 7 bases not matched to a gene. The CDR3 has 14 amino acids. Per the germline V gene, CDR1 is DFQATT and CDR2 is SNEGSKA (reference sequence). In DNA, the CDR3 is TGCAGTGCTCGGACAGGGGAGGGCGAAGAGACCCAGTACTTC. Translated: CSARTGEGEETQYF.

This clonotype has only a few counts. Being one base from a much bigger clone, this may be a read error. The V call is TRBV10-3, the J call TRBJ1-2; the D is unclear. The CDR3 extends over 15 amino acids. Per the germline V gene, CDR1 is ENHRY and CDR2 is SYGVKD. Trimming left V 2 bases short and J 7 bases short, with 17 bases between. The CDR3 bases are TGTGCCATCAGTGAGGGAGTAGCCTCCAACGGTGGCTACACCTTC. As protein: CAISEGVASNGGYTF.

As concerns this clonotype: Relative to the germline gene, one junction end is altered; a read error may explain this. This rearrangement joins TRBV4-1 to TRBJ2-1, with D perhaps matching TRBD1 or TRBD2 (5 bases each). This CDR3 is built from 15 residues. CDR1 and CDR2 from the germline V gene are MGHRA and YSYEKL. Written as DNA, the CDR3 is TGCGCCAACAGCCAAGATACGGGGCGAAACAATGAGCAGTTCTTC. This codes for CANSQDTGRNNEQFF.

A word on this clonotype: The CDR3 does not end in the conserved phenylalanine or tryptophan, so this is likely a read error. This chain connects TRBV5-4 to TRBJ2-6; possibly TRBD1 for D (6 bases). V lost 0 bases and J 11 bases, leaving 15 bases between the germline ends. Germline V gene lookup returns CDR1 SGHNT and CDR2 YYREEE (reference sequence). The CDR3 length is 15 residues. CDR3 amino acids: CASSLAAVQGDVLTY. The DNA for the CDR3 is TGTGCCAGCAGCTTGGCAGCTGTACAGGGTGACGTCCTGACTTAC.

Concerning this clonotype: A read error may account for a junction end that differs from germline. The chain uses TRBV4-1 and TRBJ2-1; 10 positions agree with TRBD2. The CDR3 runs 17 residues. Germline values: CDR1 MGHRA, CDR2 YSYEKL. The CDR3 sequence: CASSQVASGSSYDEQFF. The CDR3 DNA reads as TGCGCCAGCAGCCAAGTGGCTAGCGGGAGTTCCTACGATGAGCAGTTCTTC.

Worth noting for this clonotype: A much larger clone lies one base from this, so it may be a read error. The V call is TRBV28, the J call TRBJ2-1; 9 bases are shared with TRBD2. Germline-derived CDR1 and CDR2 are MDHEN and SYDVKM. The CDR3 loop spans 17 amino acids. J gave up 7 bases and V 7 bases, and 17 bases lay outside the gene matches. This CDR3 reads CASNSLVVAGVLNEQFF. CDR3 bases: TGTGCCAGCAATTCCCTCGTGGTAGCGGGAGTGCTTAATGAGCAGTTCTTC.

V and J are TRBV4-2 and TRBJ1-4; D gene ambiguous. CDR1 is LGHNA and CDR2 is YNFKEQ in the germline V gene. CDR3 length: 15 amino acids. V was trimmed by 2 bases and J by 3 bases, leaving 10 bases between them. The CDR3 nucleotides are TGTGCCAGCAGCCAACCCGGGCTAGCTAATGAAAAACTGTTTTTT. Translation gives CASSQPGLANEKLFF.

Regarding this clonotype: The junction differs from germline at one of its ends, possibly a read error. The chain joins TRBV6-5 to TRBJ2-2; tentatively, D is TRBD2 (6 bases). Germline V gene data show CDR1 as MNHEY and CDR2 as SVGAGI. This CDR3 has 16 amino acids. The CDR3 DNA is TGTGCCAGCAGACCCTGGCGGGGTGATTTTACCGGGAAGCTGTTTTTT. It codes for CASRPWRGDFTGKLFF.

The V call is TRBV13, the J call TRBJ1-6; D remains ambiguous. The CDR3 runs to 17 residues. Germline CDR1 and CDR2: PRHDT and FYEKMQ (reference sequence). Trimming removed 9 bases from V and 0 bases from J, with 18 bases in between. DNA of the CDR3: TGTGCCAGGAGTCAAAAGGACGGAAGCTCCTATAATTCACCCCTCCACTTT. This gives the protein CARSQKDGSSYNSPLHF.

This clonotype is large by share. V is TRBV12-3 or TRBV12-4 and J is TRBJ2-5; 9 positions agree with TRBD2. J lost 5 bases, V lost 5 bases, and 9 bases had no gene match. CDR3 length: 15 amino acids. Here the CDR3 reads CASSPTSGAMETQYF. The CDR3 DNA sequence: TGTGCCAGCAGTCCGACTAGCGGCGCGATGGAGACCCAGTACTTC.

This rearrangement joins TRBV5-5 to TRBJ2-7; D possibly matches TRBD1 or TRBD2 (5 bases each). This CDR3 comprises 17 residues. CDR1 is SGHKS, CDR2 YYEKEE, per germline (reference sequence). The V and J ends lost 0 bases and 10 bases respectively, with 26 bases between them. CDR3 bases: TGTGCCAGCAGCTTGGCCATCTCGGAACGGGGCTCCTATGACCAGTACTTC. Protein: CASSLAISERGSYDQYF.

With respect to this clonotype: This CDR3 is missing its conserved last phenylalanine or tryptophan, likely due to a read error. This chain connects TRBV7-9 to TRBJ2-3; D is undetermined. Germline CDR1 and CDR2: SEHNR and FQNEAQ (reference sequence). The CDR3 is 15 amino acids. The V end was cut by 5 bases, the J end by 5 bases, with 17 bases between. The CDR3 sequence is CASSLPTTGKDTQYV. In DNA form, the CDR3 reads TGTGCCAGCAGCCTCCCCACGACTGGCAAAGATACGCAGTATGTT.

A note on this clonotype: Relative to the germline gene, one junction end is altered; a read error may explain this. This rearrangement joins TRBV29-1 to TRBJ2-7, with 8 bases fitting TRBD2. Germline V gene data show CDR1 as SQVTM and CDR2 as ANQGSEA. The CDR3 runs to 13 residues. The CDR3, as DNA: TGCAGAGTTGGGTCGGGGGGGACATACGAGCAGTACTTC. It is translated as CRVGSGGTYEQYF.

This clonotype was picked up many times. The gene calls are TRBV5-1 and TRBJ2-6; D could derive from TRBD1 or TRBD2 (5 bases each). The CDR3 is 15 residues long. The germline CDR1 and CDR2 sequences are SGHRS and YFSETQ. V was cut by 1 base and J by 2 bases, with 7 bases left in between. CDR3 region: CASSLMGAGANVLTF. The CDR3 DNA reads TGCGCCAGCAGCTTGATGGGGGCTGGGGCCAACGTCCTGACTTTC.